The clone carrying this TCR beta chain was seen only a few times. The CDR3 extends over 15 amino acids. Deletions cut 5 bases from V and 2 bases from J, with 16 bases between. Germline CDR1 MDHEN, CDR2 SYDVKM. The sample's time point: blood at routine non-recurrence follow-up after resection. Researchers sequenced whole RNA taken from tumor, nontumor lung or frozen PBMC without sorting. The sample originates from a study of spatial heterogeneity in lung cancer. Study context: Sequencing of follow-up PBMC samples took place when they were available, at a median of about 2 years after resection. Detection of beta-chain sequences consistently exceeded that of alpha-chain sequences.

Every TCR cDNA molecule carried a tag that served as a unique molecular identifier. TCRdb redid the calling of the 5' RACE reads with MiXCR, one entry per CDR3 protein. This sample yields about 52,000 distinct CDR3 sequences, of which more than 6.5% are seen a single time; around 38% belongs to the top ten. The TCR sequence derives from a female donor with early-stage non-small cell lung cancer. Sample: PBMCs, taken at follow-up. This chain joins TRBV28 and TRBJ2-7, with D possibly being TRBD2 (6 bases). CDR3 protein: CASSTPGVGPYEQYF. The DNA of the CDR3 is TGTGCCAGCAGTACCCCGGGGGTTGGGCCCTACGAGCAGTACTTC.